This TCR beta chain was observed in a study of technical replicates of blood from several donors. This clone came up once. Using immunoSEQ multiplex PCR, the repertoire was profiled, and TCRdb retains in-frame clones only, with some absent. This sample has more than 65,000 clones, with under 96% found just once. Germline values: CDR1 MNHEY, CDR2 SVGAGI. With 8 bases removed from V and 4 bases from J, the gap between germline ends came to 9 bases. The CDR3 is made up of 11 amino acids. Sequences were obtained from T cells isolated from PBMCs. The source of this sequence is a human donor in good health. This chain links TRBV6-5 with TRBJ2-7; no definite D call. The CDR3 protein is CASSSNYEQYF. CDR3 nucleotides: TGTGCCAGCTCATCCAATTACGAGCAGTACTTC.